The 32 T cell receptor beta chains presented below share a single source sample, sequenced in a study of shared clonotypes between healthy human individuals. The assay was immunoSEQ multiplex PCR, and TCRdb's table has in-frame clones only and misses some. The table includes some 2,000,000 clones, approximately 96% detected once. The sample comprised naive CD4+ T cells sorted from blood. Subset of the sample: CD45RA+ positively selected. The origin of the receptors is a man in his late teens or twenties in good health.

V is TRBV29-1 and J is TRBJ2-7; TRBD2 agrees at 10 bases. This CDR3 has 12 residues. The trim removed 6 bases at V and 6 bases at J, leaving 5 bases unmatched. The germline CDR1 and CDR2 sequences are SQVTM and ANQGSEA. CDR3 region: CSVSSGGVEQYF. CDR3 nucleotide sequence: TGCAGCGTCTCTAGCGGGGGAGTCGAGCAGTACTTC.

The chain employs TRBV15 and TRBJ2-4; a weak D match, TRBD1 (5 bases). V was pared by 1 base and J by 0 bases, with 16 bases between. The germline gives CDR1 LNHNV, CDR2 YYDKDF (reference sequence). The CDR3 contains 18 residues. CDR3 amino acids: CATSRGGQEPLAKNIQYF. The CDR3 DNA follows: TGTGCCACCAGCAGAGGGGGCCAAGAGCCCCTAGCCAAAAACATTCAGTACTTC.

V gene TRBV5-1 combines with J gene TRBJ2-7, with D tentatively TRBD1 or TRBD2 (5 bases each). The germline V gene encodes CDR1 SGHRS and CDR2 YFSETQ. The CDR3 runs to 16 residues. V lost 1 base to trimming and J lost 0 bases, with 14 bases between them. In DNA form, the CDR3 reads TGCGCCAGCAGCTTGTCCCGGGACGTGAGCTCCTACGAGCAGTACTTC. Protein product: CASSLSRDVSSYEQYF.

CDR3: CASSLRGLSNQPQHF. The CDR3 coding sequence is TGCGCCAGCAGCTTAAGGGGACTTAGCAATCAGCCCCAGCATTTT. J is TRBJ1-5 and V is TRBV5-1, with D possibly TRBD1 on 5 matching bases. This CDR3 has 15 residues. The V end was cut by 2 bases, the J end by 0 bases, with 9 bases between. Germline V gene data show CDR1 as SGHRS and CDR2 as YFSETQ.

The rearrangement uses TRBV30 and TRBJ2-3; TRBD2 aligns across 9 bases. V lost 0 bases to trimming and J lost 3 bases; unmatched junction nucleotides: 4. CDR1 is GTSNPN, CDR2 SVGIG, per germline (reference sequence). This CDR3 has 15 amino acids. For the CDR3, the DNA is TGTGCCTGGAGTGTACGACTAGCGGCTACAGATACGCAGTATTTT. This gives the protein CAWSVRLAATDTQYF.

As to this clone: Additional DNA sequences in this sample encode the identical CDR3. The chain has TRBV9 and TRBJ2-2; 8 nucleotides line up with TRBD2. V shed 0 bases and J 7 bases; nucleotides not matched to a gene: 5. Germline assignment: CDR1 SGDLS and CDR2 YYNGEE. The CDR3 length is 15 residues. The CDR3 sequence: CASSVAGGPDGELFF. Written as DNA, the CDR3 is TGTGCCAGCAGCGTAGCGGGGGGGCCTGACGGGGAGCTGTTTTTT.

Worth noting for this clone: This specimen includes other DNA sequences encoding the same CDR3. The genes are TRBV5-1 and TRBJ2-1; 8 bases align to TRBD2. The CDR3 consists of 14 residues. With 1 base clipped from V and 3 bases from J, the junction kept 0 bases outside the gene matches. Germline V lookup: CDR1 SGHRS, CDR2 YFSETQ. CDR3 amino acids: CASSLTSGYNEQFF. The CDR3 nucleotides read TGCGCCAGCAGCTTGACTAGCGGCTACAATGAGCAGTTCTTC. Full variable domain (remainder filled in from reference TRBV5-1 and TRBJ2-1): KAGVTQTPRYLIKTRGQQVTLSCSPISGHRSVSWYQQTPGQGLQFLFEYFSETQRNKGNFPGRFSGRQFSNSRSEMNVSTLELGDSALYLCASSLTSGYNEQFFGPGTRLTVL.

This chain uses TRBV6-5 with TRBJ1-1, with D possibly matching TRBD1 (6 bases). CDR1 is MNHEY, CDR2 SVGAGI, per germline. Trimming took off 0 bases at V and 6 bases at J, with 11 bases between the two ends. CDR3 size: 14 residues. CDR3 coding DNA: TGTGCCAGCAGTTACTCGGGGGGCGTCGCTGAAGCTTTCTTT. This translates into CASSYSGGVAEAFF.

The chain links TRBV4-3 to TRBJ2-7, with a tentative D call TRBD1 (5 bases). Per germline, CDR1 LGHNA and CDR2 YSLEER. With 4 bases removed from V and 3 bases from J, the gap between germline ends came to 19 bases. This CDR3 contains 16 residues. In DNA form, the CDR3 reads TGCGCCAGCAGCCTCGAATCGTGGGGCACCAACTACGAGCAGTACTTC. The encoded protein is CASSLESWGTNYEQYF.

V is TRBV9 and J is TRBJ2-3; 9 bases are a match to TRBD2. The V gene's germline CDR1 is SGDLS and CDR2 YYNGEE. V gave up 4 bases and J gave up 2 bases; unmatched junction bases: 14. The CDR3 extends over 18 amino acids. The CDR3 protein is CASSPTPLAGETTDTQYF. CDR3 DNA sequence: TGTGCCAGCAGCCCAACCCCCTTAGCGGGAGAGACCACAGATACGCAGTATTTT.

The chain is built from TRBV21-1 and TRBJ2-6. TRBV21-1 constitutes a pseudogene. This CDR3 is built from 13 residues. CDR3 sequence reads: CASSVSGANVLTF. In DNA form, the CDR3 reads TGTGCCAGCAGCGTTTCTGGGGCCAACGTCCTGACTTTC.

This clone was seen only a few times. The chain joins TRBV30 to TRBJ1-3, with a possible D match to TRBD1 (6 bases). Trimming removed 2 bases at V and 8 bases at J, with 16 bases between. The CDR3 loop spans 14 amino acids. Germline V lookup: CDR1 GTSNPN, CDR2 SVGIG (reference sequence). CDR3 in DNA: TGTGCCTGGAGTATAGGAGACCGACAGGACACCATATATTTT. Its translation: CAWSIGDRQDTIYF.

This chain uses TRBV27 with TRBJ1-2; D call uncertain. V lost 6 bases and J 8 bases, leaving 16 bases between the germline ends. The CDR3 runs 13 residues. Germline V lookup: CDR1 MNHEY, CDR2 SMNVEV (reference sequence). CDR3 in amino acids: CASSFRSEGGYTF. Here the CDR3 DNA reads TGTGCCAGCAGCTTCCGATCCGAAGGGGGCTACACCTTC.

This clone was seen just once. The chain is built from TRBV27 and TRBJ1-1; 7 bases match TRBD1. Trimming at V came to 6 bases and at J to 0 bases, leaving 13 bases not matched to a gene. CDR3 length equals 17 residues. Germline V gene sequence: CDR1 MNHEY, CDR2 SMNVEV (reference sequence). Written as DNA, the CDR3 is TGTGCCAGCAGACCTACCGGGACAGTACCCATGAACACTGAAGCTTTCTTT. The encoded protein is CASRPTGTVPMNTEAFF.

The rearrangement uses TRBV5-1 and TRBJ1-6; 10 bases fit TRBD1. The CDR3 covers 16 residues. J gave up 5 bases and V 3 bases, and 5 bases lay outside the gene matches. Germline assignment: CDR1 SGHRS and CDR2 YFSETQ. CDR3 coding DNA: TGCGCCAGCAGCTCGACAGGGGGCTGGAATAATTCACCCCTCCACTTT. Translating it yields CASSSTGGWNNSPLHF.

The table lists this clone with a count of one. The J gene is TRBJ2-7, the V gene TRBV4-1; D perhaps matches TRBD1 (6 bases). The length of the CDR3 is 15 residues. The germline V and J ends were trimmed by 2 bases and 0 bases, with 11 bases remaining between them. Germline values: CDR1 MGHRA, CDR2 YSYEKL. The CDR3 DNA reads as TGCGCCAGCAGCCAAACAGGGTCCTTCTCCTACGAGCAGTACTTC. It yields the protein CASSQTGSFSYEQYF.

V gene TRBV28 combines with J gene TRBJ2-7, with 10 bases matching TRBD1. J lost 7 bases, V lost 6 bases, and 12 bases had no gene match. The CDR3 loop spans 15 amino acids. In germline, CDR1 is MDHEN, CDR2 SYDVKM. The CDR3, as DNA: TGTGCCAGCAGCCCAAATATCGACAGGGGGCGTGAGCAGTACTTC. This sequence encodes CASSPNIDRGREQYF.

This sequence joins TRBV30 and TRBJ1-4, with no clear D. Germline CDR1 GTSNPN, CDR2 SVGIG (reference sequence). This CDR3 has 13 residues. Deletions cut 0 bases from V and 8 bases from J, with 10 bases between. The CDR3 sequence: CAWSVYAGEKLFF. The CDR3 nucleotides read TGTGCCTGGAGTGTATACGCTGGGGAAAAACTGTTTTTT.

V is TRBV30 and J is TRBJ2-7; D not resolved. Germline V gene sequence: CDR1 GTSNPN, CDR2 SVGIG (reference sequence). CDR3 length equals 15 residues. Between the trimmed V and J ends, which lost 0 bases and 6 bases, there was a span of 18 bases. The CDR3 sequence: CAWSVRSLSPREQYF. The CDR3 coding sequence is TGTGCCTGGAGTGTTAGGTCCCTGTCCCCGCGCGAGCAGTACTTC.

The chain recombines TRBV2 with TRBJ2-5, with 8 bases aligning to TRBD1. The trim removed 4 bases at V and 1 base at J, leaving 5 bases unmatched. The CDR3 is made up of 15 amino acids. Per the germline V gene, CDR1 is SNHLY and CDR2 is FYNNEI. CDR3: CASSARTGPQETQYF. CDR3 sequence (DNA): TGTGCCAGCAGTGCCCGGACAGGGCCCCAAGAGACCCAGTACTTC.

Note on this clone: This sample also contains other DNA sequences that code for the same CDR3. The CDR3 here is CAISEDRGQETQYF. DNA for the CDR3: TGTGCCATCAGCGAAGACAGGGGGCAAGAGACCCAGTACTTC. The chain is built from TRBV10-3 and TRBJ2-5, with 9 bases aligning to TRBD1. The V gene end was trimmed by 6 bases and the J gene end by 2 bases; junction bases not matched to a gene: 4. The CDR3 is made up of 14 amino acids. Germline-derived CDR1 and CDR2 are ENHRY and SYGVKD.

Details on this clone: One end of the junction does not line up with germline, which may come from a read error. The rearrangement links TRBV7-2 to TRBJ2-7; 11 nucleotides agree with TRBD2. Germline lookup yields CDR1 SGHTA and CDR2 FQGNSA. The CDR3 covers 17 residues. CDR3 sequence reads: CASSVAGLAVLSYEQYF. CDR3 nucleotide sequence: TGTGCCAGCAGCGTAGCGGGACTAGCGGTACTCTCCTACGAGCAGTACTTC.

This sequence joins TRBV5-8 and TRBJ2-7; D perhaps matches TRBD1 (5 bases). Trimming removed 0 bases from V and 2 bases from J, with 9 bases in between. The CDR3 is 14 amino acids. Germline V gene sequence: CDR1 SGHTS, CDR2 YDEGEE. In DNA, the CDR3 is TGTGCCAGCAGCTTGGAGGTGGGGCCCTACGAGCAGTACTTC. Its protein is CASSLEVGPYEQYF.

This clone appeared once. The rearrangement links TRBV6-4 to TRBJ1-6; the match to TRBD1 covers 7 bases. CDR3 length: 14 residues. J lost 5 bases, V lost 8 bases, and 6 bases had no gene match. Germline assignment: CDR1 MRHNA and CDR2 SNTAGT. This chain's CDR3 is CASRLGQDNSPLHF. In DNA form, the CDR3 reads TGTGCCAGCCGACTAGGACAGGATAATTCACCCCTCCACTTT.

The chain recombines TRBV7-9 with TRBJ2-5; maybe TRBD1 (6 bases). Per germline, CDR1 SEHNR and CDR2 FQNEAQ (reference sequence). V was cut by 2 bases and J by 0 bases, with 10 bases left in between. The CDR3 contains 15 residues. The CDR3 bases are TGTGCCAGCAGCTTAAGGGGGACAAACCAAGAGACCCAGTACTTC. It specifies CASSLRGTNQETQYF.

The CDR3 sequence: CASSLEMSGGRSYNEQFF. CDR3 in DNA: TGTGCCAGCAGCTTAGAAATGAGCGGGGGCCGCTCCTACAATGAGCAGTTCTTC. The rearrangement joins TRBV11-2 to TRBJ2-1; 8 nucleotides align to TRBD2. Trimming at V came to 0 bases and at J to 0 bases, leaving 7 bases not matched to a gene. CDR3 size: 18 residues. Looked up from germline, CDR1 is SGHAT and CDR2 is FQNNGV.

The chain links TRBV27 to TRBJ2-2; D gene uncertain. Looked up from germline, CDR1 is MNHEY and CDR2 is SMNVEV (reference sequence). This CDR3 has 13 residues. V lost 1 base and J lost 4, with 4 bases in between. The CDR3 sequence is CASSLYATGELFF. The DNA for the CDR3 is TGTGCCAGCAGTTTATATGCCACCGGGGAGCTGTTTTTT.

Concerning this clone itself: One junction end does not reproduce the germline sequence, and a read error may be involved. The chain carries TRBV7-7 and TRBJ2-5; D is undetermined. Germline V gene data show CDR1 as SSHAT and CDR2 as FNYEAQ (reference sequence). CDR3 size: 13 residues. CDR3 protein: CASSLGTAETQYF. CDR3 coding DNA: TGTGCTAGCAGCTTAGGAACGGCCGAGACCCAGTACTTC.

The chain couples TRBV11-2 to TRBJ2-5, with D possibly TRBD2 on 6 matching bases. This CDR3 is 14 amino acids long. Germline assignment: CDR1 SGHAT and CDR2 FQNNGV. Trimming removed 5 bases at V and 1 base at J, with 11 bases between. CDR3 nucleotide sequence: TGTGCCAGCAGCCGGATAGCGGTCCAAGAGACCCAGTACTTC. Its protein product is CASSRIAVQETQYF.

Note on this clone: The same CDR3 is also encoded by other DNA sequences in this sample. DNA of the CDR3: TGCGCCAGCACGACAGGGATGAACACTGAAGCTTTCTTT. This codes for CASTTGMNTEAFF. The gene calls are TRBV5-1 and TRBJ1-1; 7 bases agree with TRBD1. The trim removed 6 bases at V and 0 bases at J, leaving 2 bases unmatched. The CDR3 length is 13 residues. Germline CDR1 SGHRS, CDR2 YFSETQ.

CDR3: CASGLGAGSNSPLHF. The CDR3 region has the DNA TGTGCTAGTGGTTTGGGAGCAGGGTCTAATTCACCCCTCCACTTT. The chain has TRBV12-5 and TRBJ1-6; tentative D call: TRBD1 (5 bases). Trimming took off 1 base at V and 6 bases at J, with 10 bases between the two ends. The CDR3 is 15 residues long. Looked up from germline, CDR1 is LGHNT and CDR2 is FRNRAP.

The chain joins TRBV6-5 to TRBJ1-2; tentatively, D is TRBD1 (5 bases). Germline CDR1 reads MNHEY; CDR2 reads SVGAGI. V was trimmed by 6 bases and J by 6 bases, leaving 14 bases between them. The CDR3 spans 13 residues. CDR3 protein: CASRSDSTDGYTF. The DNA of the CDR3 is TGTGCCAGCAGGAGTGACAGTACGGATGGCTACACCTTC.